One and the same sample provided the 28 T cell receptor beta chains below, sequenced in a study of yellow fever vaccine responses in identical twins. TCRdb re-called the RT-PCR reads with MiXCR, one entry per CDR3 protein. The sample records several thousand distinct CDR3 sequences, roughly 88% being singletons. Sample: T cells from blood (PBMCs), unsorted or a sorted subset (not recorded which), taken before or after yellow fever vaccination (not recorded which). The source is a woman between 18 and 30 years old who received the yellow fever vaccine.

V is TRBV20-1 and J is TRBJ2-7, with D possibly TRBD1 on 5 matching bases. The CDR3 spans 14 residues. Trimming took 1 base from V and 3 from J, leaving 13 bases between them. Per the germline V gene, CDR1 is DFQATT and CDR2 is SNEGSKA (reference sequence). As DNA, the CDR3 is TGCAGTGCTAGAGCCCCAGGGAATTACTACGAGCAGTACTTC. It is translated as CSARAPGNYYEQYF.

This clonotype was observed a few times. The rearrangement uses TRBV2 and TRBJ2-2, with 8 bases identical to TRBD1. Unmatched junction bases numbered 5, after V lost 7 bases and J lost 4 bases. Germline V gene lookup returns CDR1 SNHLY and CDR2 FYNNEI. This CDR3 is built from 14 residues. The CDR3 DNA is TGTGCCAGCACTAGGGACAGGAGCACCGGGGAGCTGTTTTTT. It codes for CASTRDRSTGELFF.

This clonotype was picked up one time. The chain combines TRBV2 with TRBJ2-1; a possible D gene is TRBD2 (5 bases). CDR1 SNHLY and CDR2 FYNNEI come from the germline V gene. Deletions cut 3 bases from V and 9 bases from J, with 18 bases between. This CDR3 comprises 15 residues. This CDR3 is CASSDALDSSGEQFF. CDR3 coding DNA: TGTGCCAGCAGTGATGCCCTAGACTCCAGCGGTGAGCAGTTCTTC.

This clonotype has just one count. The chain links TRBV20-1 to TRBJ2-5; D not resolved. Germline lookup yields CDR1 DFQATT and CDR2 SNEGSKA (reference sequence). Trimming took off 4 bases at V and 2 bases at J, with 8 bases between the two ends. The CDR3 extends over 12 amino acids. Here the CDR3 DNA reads TGCAGTGCTAACCCCTATCAAGAGACCCAGTACTTC. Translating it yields CSANPYQETQYF.

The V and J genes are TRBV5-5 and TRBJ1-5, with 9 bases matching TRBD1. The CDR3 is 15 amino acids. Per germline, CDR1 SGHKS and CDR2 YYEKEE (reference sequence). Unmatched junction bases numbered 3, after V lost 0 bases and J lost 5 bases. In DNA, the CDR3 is TGTGCCAGCAGCTTGGCTGGGACAGGGTATCAGCCCCAGCATTTT. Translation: CASSLAGTGYQPQHF.

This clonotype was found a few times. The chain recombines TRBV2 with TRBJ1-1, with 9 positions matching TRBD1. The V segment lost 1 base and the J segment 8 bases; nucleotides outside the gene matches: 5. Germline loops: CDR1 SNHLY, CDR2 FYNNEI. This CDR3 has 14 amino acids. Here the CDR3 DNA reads TGTGCCAGCAGTGAAGAACAGGGGGCTTTGGAAGCTTTCTTT. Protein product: CASSEEQGALEAFF.

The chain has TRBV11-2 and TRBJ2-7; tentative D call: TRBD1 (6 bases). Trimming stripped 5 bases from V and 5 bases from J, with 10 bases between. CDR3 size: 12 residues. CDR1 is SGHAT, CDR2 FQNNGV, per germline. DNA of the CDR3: TGTGCCAGCAGCCCGAGACAGGACGAGCAGTACTTC. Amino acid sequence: CASSPRQDEQYF.

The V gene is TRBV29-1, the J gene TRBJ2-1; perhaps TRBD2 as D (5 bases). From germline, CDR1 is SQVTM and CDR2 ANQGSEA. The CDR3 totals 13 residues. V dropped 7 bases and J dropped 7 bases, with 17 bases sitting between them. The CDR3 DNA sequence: TGCAGCGCAAGCGGATTCTCTAATAATGAGCAGTTCTTC. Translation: CSASGFSNNEQFF.

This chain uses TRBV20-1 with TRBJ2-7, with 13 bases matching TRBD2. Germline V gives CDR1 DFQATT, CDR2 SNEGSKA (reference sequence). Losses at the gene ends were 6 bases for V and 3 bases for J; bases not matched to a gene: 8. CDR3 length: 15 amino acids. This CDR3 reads CSAGTSGMADYEQYF. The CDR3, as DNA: TGCAGTGCGGGGACTAGCGGGATGGCGGACTACGAGCAGTACTTC.

The CDR3: CASGLANEQFF. The CDR3 DNA follows: TGTGCTAGTGGTCTAGCCAATGAGCAGTTCTTC. This chain connects TRBV12-5 to TRBJ2-1, with D maybe TRBD2 (5 bases). The CDR3 sequence is 11 residues long. Germline assignment: CDR1 LGHNT and CDR2 FRNRAP. V was shortened by 5 bases and J by 6 bases, with 5 bases between the two germline ends.

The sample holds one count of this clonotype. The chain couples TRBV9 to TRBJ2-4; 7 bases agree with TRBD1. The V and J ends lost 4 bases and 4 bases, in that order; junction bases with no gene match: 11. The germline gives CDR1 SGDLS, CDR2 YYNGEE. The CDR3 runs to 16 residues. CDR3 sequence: CASSSRDSSTKNIQYF. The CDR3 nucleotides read TGTGCCAGCAGCTCCAGGGACAGCTCAACGAAAAACATTCAGTACTTC. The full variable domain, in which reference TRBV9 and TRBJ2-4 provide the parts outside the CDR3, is DSGVTQTPKHLITATGQRVTLRCSPRSGDLSVYWYQQSLDQGLQFLIQYYNGEERAKGNILERFSAQQFPDLHSELNLSSLELGDSALYFCASSSRDSSTKNIQYFGAGTRLSVL.

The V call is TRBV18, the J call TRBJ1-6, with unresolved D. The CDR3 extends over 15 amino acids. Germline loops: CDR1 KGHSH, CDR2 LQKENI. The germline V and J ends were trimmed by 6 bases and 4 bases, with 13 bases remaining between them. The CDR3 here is CASSANGRYNSPLHF. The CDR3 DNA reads TGTGCCAGCTCTGCCAATGGGAGATATAATTCACCCCTCCACTTT.

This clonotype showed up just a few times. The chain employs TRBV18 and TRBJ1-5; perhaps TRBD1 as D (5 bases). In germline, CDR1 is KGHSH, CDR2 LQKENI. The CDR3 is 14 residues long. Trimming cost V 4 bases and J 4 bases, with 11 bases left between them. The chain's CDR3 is CASSQAQGNQPQHF. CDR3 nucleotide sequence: TGTGCCAGCTCACAAGCCCAGGGAAATCAGCCCCAGCATTTT.

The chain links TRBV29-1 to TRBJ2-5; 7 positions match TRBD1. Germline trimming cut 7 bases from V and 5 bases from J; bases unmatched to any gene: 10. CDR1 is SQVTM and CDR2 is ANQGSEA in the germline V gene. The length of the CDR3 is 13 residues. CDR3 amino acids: CSAPWDSKETQYF. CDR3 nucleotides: TGCAGCGCCCCATGGGACAGCAAGGAGACCCAGTACTTC.

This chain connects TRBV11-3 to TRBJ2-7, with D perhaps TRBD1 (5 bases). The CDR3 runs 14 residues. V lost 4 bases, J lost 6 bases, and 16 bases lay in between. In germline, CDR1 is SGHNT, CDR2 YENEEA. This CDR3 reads CASSSSPGLLEQYF. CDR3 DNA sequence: TGTGCCAGCAGCTCATCCCCAGGGCTCCTCGAGCAGTACTTC. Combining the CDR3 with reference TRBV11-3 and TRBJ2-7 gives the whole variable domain EAGVVQSPRYKIIEKKQPVAFWCNPISGHNTLYWYLQNLGQGPELLIRYENEEAVDDSQLPKDRFSAERLKGVDSTLKIQPAELGDSAVYLCASSSSPGLLEQYFGPGTRLTVT.

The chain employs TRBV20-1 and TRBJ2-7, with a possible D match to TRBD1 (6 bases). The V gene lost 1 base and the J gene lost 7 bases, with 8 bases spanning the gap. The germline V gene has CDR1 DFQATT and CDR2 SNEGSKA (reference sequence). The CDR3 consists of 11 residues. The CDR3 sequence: CSARAGTEQYF. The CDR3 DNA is TGCAGTGCTAGAGCCGGGACAGAGCAGTACTTC.

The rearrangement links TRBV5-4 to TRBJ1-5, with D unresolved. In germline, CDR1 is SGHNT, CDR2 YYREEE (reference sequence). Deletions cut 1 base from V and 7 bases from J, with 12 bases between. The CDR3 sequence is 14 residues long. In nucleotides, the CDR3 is TGTGCCAGCAGCTTGATGACTGATGGGCAGCCCCAGCATTTT. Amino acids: CASSLMTDGQPQHF.

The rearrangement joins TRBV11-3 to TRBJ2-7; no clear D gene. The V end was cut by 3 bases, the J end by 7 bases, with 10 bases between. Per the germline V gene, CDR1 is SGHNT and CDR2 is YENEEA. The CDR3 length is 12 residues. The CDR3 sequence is CASSFRFREQYF. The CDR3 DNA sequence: TGTGCCAGCAGCTTCAGGTTTCGGGAGCAGTACTTC.

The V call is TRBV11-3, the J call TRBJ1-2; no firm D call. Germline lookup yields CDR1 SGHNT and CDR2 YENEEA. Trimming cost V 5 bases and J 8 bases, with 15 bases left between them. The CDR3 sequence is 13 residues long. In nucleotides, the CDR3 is TGTGCCAGCAGCCGCCGGGCCTTGGAGGGCTACACCTTC. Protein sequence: CASSRRALEGYTF.

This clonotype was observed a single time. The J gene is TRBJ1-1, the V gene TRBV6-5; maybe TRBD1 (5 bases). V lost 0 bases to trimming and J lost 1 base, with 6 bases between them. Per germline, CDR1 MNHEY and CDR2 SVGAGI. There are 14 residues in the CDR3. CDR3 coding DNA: TGTGCCAGCAGTTACTCAGGGGAGAACACTGAAGCTTTCTTT. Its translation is CASSYSGENTEAFF.

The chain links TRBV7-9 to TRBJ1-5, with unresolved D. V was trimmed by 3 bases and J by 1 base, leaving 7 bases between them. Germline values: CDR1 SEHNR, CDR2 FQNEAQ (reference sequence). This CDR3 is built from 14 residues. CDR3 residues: CASSFLDSNQPQHF. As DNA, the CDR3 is TGTGCCAGCAGCTTCCTGGACAGCAATCAGCCCCAGCATTTT.

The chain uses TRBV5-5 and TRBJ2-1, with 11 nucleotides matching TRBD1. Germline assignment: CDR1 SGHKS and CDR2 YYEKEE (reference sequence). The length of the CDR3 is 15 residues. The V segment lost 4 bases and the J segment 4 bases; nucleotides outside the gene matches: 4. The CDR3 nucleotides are TGTGCCAGCAGCAGGACAGGGGGCATGTACAATGAGCAGTTCTTC. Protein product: CASSRTGGMYNEQFF.

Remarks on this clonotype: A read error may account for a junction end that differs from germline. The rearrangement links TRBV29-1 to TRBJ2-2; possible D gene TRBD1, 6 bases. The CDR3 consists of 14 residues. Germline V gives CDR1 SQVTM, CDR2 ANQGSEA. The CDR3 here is CSVTSQGDTGELFF. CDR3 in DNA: TGCAGCGTAACATCCCAAGGGGACACCGGGGAGCTTTTTTTT.

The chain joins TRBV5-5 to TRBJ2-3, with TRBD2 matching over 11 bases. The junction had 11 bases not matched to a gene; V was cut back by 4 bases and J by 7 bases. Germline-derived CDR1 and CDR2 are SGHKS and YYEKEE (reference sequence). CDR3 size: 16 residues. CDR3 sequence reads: CASSNPLAGELNTQYF. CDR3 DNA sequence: TGTGCCAGCAGCAACCCACTAGCGGGAGAGTTAAATACGCAGTATTTT. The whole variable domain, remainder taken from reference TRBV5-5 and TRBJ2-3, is DAGVTQSPTHLIKTRGQQVTLRCSPISGHKSVSWYQQVLGQGPQFIFQYYEKEERGRGNFPDRFSARQFPNYSSELNVNALLLGDSALYLCASSNPLAGELNTQYFGPGTRLTVL.

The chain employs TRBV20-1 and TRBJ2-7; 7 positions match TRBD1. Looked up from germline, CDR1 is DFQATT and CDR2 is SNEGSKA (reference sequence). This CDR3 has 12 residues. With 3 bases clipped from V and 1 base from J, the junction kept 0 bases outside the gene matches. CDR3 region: CSARTGSYEQYF. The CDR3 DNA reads TGCAGTGCTAGGACAGGGTCCTACGAGCAGTACTTC.

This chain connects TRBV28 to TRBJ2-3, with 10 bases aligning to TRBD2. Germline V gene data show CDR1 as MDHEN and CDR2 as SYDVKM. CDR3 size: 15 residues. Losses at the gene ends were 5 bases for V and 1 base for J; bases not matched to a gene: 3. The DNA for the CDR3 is TGTGCCAGCAGTAGCCTAGCGGGGGGCACAGATACGCAGTATTTT. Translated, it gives CASSSLAGGTDTQYF.

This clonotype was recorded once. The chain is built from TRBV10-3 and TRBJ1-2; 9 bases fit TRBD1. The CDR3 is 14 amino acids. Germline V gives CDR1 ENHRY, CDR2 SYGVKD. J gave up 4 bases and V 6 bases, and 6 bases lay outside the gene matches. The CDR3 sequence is CAIRSGTGTYGYTF. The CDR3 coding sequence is TGTGCCATCAGGTCCGGGACAGGGACCTATGGCTACACCTTC.

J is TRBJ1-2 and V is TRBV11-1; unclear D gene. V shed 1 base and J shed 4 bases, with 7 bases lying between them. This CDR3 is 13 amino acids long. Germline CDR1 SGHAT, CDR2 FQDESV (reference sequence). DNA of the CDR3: TGTGCCAGCAGCTTAGGGGCTATCTATGGCTACACCTTC. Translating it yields CASSLGAIYGYTF.